Described below is a single T cell receptor (beta chain) sequence and its context. This entry belongs to a study of T-cell memory formation after mild COVID-19. The CDR3 loop spans 14 amino acids. Germline CDR1 reads SGHRS; CDR2 reads YFSETQ. The V gene end was trimmed by 7 bases and the J gene end by 7 bases; junction bases not matched to a gene: 10. TCRdb analysed the 5' RACE reads with MiXCR anew, one entry per CDR3 protein. The data contain 450,000 or so distinct CDR3 sequences, approximately 25% of them singletons. The chain joins TRBV5-1 to TRBJ2-2; 7 nucleotides match TRBD1. The source material was PBMCs or a T cell subset sorted from them (not recorded which). This clonotype was obtained from an adult woman who had mild COVID-19 (a few samples of this study predate the infection). Cell type and time point are not known. The CDR3 DNA reads as TGCGCCAGCGAAGTACAGGGGATAGGCGGGGAGCTGTTTTTT. This codes for CASEVQGIGGELFF.